This record concerns one TCR beta chain sequence. Its antigen is unidentified. TCRdb independently ran MiXCR on the reads; one entry per CDR3 protein. The table records 150,000 to 200,000 distinct CDR3 sequences, about 20% of them present only once. The V end lost 7 bases, the J end lost 4 bases, and 12 bases lay between the germline ends. Germline V gives CDR1 SGDLS, CDR2 YYNGEE. The length of the CDR3 is 14 residues. The data belong to a study of T cell repertoires in cytomegalovirus infection. For the study at large: Recently described HLA-C-restricted plus well-studied HLA-B-restricted CMV epitopes were used. Based on public TCR beta signatures, there were indications of CMV infection and of a matching HLA type.

Broader study findings: CMV-specific TCR beta clonotypes restricted by HLA-C dominated the ex vivo response.

Sequencing was performed on CD8+ T cells from cultured PBMCs, taken from culture after CMV antigen stimulation. The chain joins TRBV9 to TRBJ2-6; TRBD1 is a possible D gene (5 bases). This TCR came from a human donor in good health (CMV status not recorded). Some clones in this sample may be carry-over from other donors' samples. The CDR3 loop is CASEGAGGANVLTF. CDR3 DNA: TGTGCCAGCGAAGGGGCTGGGGGGGCCAACGTCCTGACTTTC.